This TCR beta chain was captured by sequencing in a study of T cell changes during pregnancy in multiple sclerosis. TCRdb's copy holds only in-frame clones and misses some; the assay was immunoSEQ multiplex PCR. The sample lists approximately 22,000 clones, 70% to 90% seen once, with roughly 0.7% in the top ten. Per the germline V gene, CDR1 is SGHRS and CDR2 is YFSETQ. This CDR3 has 16 residues. Trimming removed 4 bases at V and 1 base at J, with 18 bases between. The chain employs TRBV5-1 and TRBJ2-7; perhaps TRBD1 as D (5 bases). This receptor was taken from a female donor in good health, enrolled as a control in a pregnancy study. This specimen was CD4+ T cells from peripheral blood mononuclear cells, taken in the first trimester of pregnancy. CDR3 sequence (DNA): TGCGCCAGCAGCGCCGGGTGGCAGGGAATGTCCTACGAGCAGTACTTC. Protein: CASSAGWQGMSYEQYF.